This TCR beta chain appears in the sequencing data of a study of blood T cell repertoires in COVID-19. Across the whole study: Specimens from acute and convalescent COVID-19 originated in the United States, Italy and Spain. PBMCs, B-cell-depleted T cells, or T cells provided the cDNA or gDNA that made up the material.

This CDR3 has 15 residues. Germline lookup yields CDR1 SGHNT and CDR2 YYREEE (reference sequence). Germline trimming cut 0 bases from V and 4 bases from J; bases unmatched to any gene: 3. Authors' data handling: Using reference gene primer amplification, nucleated cell counts were estimated. Sequenced by immunoSEQ multiplex PCR; TCRdb stores in-frame clones only, minus some. The V and J calls and clone size were taken over from that table, and D and trimming were inferred from the DNA. Counted here are around 26,000 clones, 92% occurring once; the ten biggest clones make up more than 25%. The rearrangement joins TRBV5-4 to TRBJ2-2; 7 bases fit TRBD1. Specimen: peripheral blood. The origin of this receptor is a man between 65 and 85 years old with active COVID-19. The chain's CDR3 is CASSLVGGSTGELFF. In DNA form, the CDR3 reads TGTGCCAGCAGCTTGGTAGGGGGCTCCACCGGGGAGCTGTTTTTT. The full variable domain, completed using reference TRBV5-4 and TRBJ2-2, is ETGVTQSPTHLIKTRGQQVTLRCSSQSGHNTVSWYQQALGQGPQFIFQYYREEENGRGNFPPRFSGLQFPNYSSELNVNALELDDSALYLCASSLVGGSTGELFFGEGSRLTVL.